This T cell receptor (beta chain) was retrieved from a study of cytomegalovirus exposure and HLA in healthy donors. General study findings and limits: In vitro confirmation showed a few CMV-associated chains to be CMV antigen specific.

As regards this clone: Its antigen is undetermined.

CDR3 length equals 16 residues. Germline CDR1 is SGHTA and CDR2 is FQGNSA. With 5 bases removed from V and 0 bases from J, the gap between germline ends came to 14 bases. Primers included in the PCR were 60 Vbeta and 13 Jbeta primers. Sequenced by immunoSEQ multiplex PCR; TCRdb stores in-frame clones only, minus some. The sample records about 130,000 clones, 75% to 85% being singletons. Sequencing was done on a sample of PBMCs. The chain employs TRBV7-2 and TRBJ2-1, with D maybe TRBD1 (6 bases). The TCR comes from a man in his forties in good health and CMV-seronegative. The CDR3 coding sequence is TGTGCCAGCAGCAGGACAGCTTCATCCTCCTACAATGAGCAGTTCTTC. It codes for CASSRTASSSYNEQFF.